These 17 T cell receptor beta chains were all obtained from the same sample, sequenced in a study of blood T cell repertoires in COVID-19. Assay used: immunoSEQ multiplex PCR; TCRdb lists only in-frame clones, some missing. The sample includes 150,000 to 200,000 clones, approximately 90% of them seen just once. Specimen: peripheral blood. The source is a man between 18 and 35 years old with active or convalescent COVID-19.

The chain is built from TRBV3-1 (or the pseudogene TRBV3-2) and TRBJ2-2; D possibly corresponds to TRBD2 (6 bases). The CDR3 has 15 residues. In germline, CDR1 is LGHDT, CDR2 YNNKEL (reference sequence). Trimming stripped 2 bases from V and 7 bases from J, with 14 bases between. CDR3 sequence: CASSQNYGGFGELFF. The CDR3 DNA sequence: TGTGCCAGCAGCCAAAACTACGGGGGTTTCGGGGAGCTGTTTTTT.

The rearrangement uses TRBV9 and TRBJ1-1; D not resolved. This CDR3 region has 18 residues. Germline CDR1 SGDLS, CDR2 YYNGEE. Trimming took 0 bases from V and 2 from J, leaving 20 bases between them. CDR3 coding DNA: TGTGCCAGCAGCGTAGCTTATGGAGGGATAATGATAAACACTGAAGCTTTCTTT. Translated: CASSVAYGGIMINTEAFF.

This chain connects TRBV6-5 to TRBJ1-5, with D possibly TRBD1 on 5 matching bases. The CDR3 sequence is 16 residues long. Between the trimmed V and J ends, which lost 4 bases and 4 bases, there was a span of 17 bases. Germline CDR1 MNHEY, CDR2 SVGAGI. CDR3 region: CASSSRPGLRNQPQHF. CDR3 sequence (DNA): TGTGCCAGCAGTTCCCGCCCGGGACTTAGGAATCAGCCCCAGCATTTT.

The V gene is TRBV19, the J gene TRBJ2-2, with D possibly being TRBD1 (5 bases). The CDR3 runs 14 residues. V lost 1 base and J 4 bases, leaving 7 bases between the germline ends. CDR1 and CDR2 (germline): LNHDA, SQIVND (reference sequence). The CDR3 is CASSIGQSTGELFF. The CDR3 coding sequence is TGTGCCAGTAGTATAGGACAGTCCACCGGGGAGCTGTTTTTT.

This clone was seen just once. CDR3 protein: CASTQTGGSGETQYF. CDR3 nucleotides: TGTGCCAGCACCCAGACGGGGGGTAGTGGAGAGACCCAGTACTTC. The rearrangement uses TRBV7-2 and TRBJ2-5; TRBD2 matches 7 bases. This CDR3 comprises 15 residues. Per germline, CDR1 SGHTA and CDR2 FQGNSA. With 7 bases clipped from V and 4 bases from J, the junction kept 12 bases outside the gene matches.

This clone was seen a few times. The chain joins TRBV28 to TRBJ2-1, with 9 bases matching TRBD1. The V gene's germline CDR1 is MDHEN and CDR2 SYDVKM. Losses at the gene ends were 6 bases for V and 5 bases for J; bases not matched to a gene: 8. The CDR3 loop spans 15 amino acids. CDR3 sequence reads: CASRPGQGFDNEQFF. The CDR3 coding sequence is TGTGCCAGCAGGCCGGGACAGGGTTTCGACAATGAGCAGTTCTTC.

V is TRBV28 and J is TRBJ1-2, with D unresolved. Germline values: CDR1 MDHEN, CDR2 SYDVKM. The length of the CDR3 is 13 residues. Between the trimmed V and J ends, which lost 3 bases and 1 base, there was a span of 6 bases. CDR3 loop: CASSFGGNYGYTF. The CDR3 nucleotides are TGTGCCAGCAGTTTCGGAGGTAACTATGGCTACACCTTC.

The chain employs TRBV2 and TRBJ1-2; 11 positions match TRBD1. The length of the CDR3 is 15 residues. V shed 6 bases, J shed 8 bases, and the junction held 11 bases outside the gene matches. Germline V gene lookup returns CDR1 SNHLY and CDR2 FYNNEI. CDR3 bases: TGTGCCAGCAGGGCTCCGGGACAGGGGGTTTGGGGCTACACCTTC. This gives the protein CASRAPGQGVWGYTF.

The CDR3 loop reads CASSLPLPGQEIGYGYTF. CDR3 in DNA: TGTGCCAGTAGTTTACCTCTCCCGGGACAGGAAATAGGATATGGCTACACCTTC. V gene TRBV19 combines with J gene TRBJ1-2, with 8 bases aligning to TRBD1. The CDR3 sequence is 18 residues long. Germline V gene lookup returns CDR1 LNHDA and CDR2 SQIVND (reference sequence). The V gene end was trimmed by 5 bases and the J gene end by 5 bases; junction bases not matched to a gene: 19.

The genes are TRBV5-4 and TRBJ1-1; 10 nucleotides agree with TRBD1. The CDR3 covers 15 residues. The junction had 9 bases not matched to a gene; V was cut back by 5 bases and J by 5 bases. CDR1 SGHNT and CDR2 YYREEE come from the germline V gene (reference sequence). The CDR3 protein is CASRERDRGSTEAFF. The CDR3 bases are TGTGCCAGCAGGGAACGGGACAGGGGAAGTACTGAAGCTTTCTTT.

The chain combines TRBV4-1 with TRBJ1-3, with D unclear. This CDR3 has 16 amino acids. From germline, CDR1 is MGHRA and CDR2 YSYEKL. V was trimmed by 0 bases and J by 0 bases, leaving 9 bases between them. CDR3 nucleotides: TGCGCCAGCAGCCAAGATGCGAGGGACTCTGGAAACACCATATATTTT. Translated: CASSQDARDSGNTIYF.

The rearrangement links TRBV11-2 to TRBJ2-5; unclear D gene. V was clipped by 1 base and J by 5 bases, with 5 bases between them. From germline, CDR1 is SGHAT and CDR2 FQNNGV. The CDR3 is 12 amino acids. In nucleotides, the CDR3 is TGTGCCAGCAGCTTAGCTACGGAGACCCAGTACTTC. It specifies CASSLATETQYF. The whole variable domain, remainder taken from reference TRBV11-2 and TRBJ2-5, is EAGVAQSPRYKIIEKRQSVAFWCNPISGHATLYWYQQILGQGPKLLIQFQNNGVVDDSQLPKDRFSAERLKGVDSTLKIQPAKLEDSAVYLCASSLATETQYFGPGTRLLVL.

The gene calls are TRBV15 and TRBJ1-3, with a weak D call TRBD1 (5 bases). With 5 bases removed from V and 5 bases from J, the gap between germline ends came to 13 bases. From germline, CDR1 is LNHNV and CDR2 YYDKDF (reference sequence). The CDR3 covers 14 residues. The CDR3 DNA follows: TGTGCCACCAGCGTCGGGACTGCTAGAAACACCATATATTTT. Its translation is CATSVGTARNTIYF. The entire variable domain, with the rest obtained from reference TRBV15 and TRBJ1-3, is as follows: DAMVIQNPRYQVTQFGKPVTLSCSQTLNHNVMYWYQQKSSQAPKLLFHYYDKDFNNEADTPDNFQSRRPNTSFCFLDIRSPGLGDTAMYLCATSVGTARNTIYFGEGSWLTVV.

The CDR3 DNA reads TGTGCCAGCAGCCGGACAGGGGATAACTATGGCTACACCTTC. Translated, it gives CASSRTGDNYGYTF. The genes are TRBV5-4 and TRBJ1-2; 9 nucleotides match TRBD1. Trimming at V came to 4 bases and at J to 1 base, leaving 2 bases not matched to a gene. There are 14 residues in the CDR3. Germline V gene data show CDR1 as SGHNT and CDR2 as YYREEE (reference sequence).

The CDR3 DNA is TGTGCCATCAAAGGGGGCCTAGCGCCGAGCTCCTACGAGCAGTACTTC. Protein product: CAIKGGLAPSSYEQYF. The V and J genes are TRBV10-3 and TRBJ2-7, with D possibly TRBD1 on 7 matching bases. V shed 7 bases and J shed 0 bases, with 19 bases lying between them. The germline V gene has CDR1 ENHRY and CDR2 SYGVKD. This CDR3 spans 16 amino acids.

The rearrangement uses TRBV5-6 and TRBJ2-5; no firm D call. Germline V gene sequence: CDR1 SGHDT, CDR2 YYEEEE. This CDR3 has 15 residues. V shed 0 bases and J shed 5 bases, with 14 bases lying between them. The CDR3 coding sequence is TGTGCCAGCAGCTTGGGGAGAGGTGGTAAGGAGACCCAGTACTTC. This sequence encodes CASSLGRGGKETQYF.

The chain links TRBV7-9 to TRBJ2-1, with D perhaps matching TRBD2 (5 bases). The V gene's germline CDR1 is SEHNR and CDR2 FQNEAQ (reference sequence). There are 14 residues in the CDR3. V was pared by 8 bases and J by 3 bases, with 14 bases between. The CDR3 loop reads CASALLGLYNEQFF. The CDR3 region has the DNA TGTGCCAGCGCCCTCCTTGGACTCTACAATGAGCAGTTCTTC.